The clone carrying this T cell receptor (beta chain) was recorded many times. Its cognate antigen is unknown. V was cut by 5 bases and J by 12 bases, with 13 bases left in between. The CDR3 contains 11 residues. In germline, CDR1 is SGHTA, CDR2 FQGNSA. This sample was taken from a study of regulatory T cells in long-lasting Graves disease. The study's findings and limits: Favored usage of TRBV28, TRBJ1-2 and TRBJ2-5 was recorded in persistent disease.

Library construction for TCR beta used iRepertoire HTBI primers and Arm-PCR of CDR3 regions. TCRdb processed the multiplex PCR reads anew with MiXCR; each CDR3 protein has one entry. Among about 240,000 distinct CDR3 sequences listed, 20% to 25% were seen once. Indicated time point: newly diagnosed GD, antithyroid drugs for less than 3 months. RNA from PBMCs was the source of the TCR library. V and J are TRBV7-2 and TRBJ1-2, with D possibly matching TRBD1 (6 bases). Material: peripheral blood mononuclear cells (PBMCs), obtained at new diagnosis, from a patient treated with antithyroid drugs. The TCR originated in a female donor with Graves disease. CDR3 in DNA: TGTGCCAGCAGCCCAGGGGCCGGAGACACCTTC. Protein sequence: CASSPGAGDTF.